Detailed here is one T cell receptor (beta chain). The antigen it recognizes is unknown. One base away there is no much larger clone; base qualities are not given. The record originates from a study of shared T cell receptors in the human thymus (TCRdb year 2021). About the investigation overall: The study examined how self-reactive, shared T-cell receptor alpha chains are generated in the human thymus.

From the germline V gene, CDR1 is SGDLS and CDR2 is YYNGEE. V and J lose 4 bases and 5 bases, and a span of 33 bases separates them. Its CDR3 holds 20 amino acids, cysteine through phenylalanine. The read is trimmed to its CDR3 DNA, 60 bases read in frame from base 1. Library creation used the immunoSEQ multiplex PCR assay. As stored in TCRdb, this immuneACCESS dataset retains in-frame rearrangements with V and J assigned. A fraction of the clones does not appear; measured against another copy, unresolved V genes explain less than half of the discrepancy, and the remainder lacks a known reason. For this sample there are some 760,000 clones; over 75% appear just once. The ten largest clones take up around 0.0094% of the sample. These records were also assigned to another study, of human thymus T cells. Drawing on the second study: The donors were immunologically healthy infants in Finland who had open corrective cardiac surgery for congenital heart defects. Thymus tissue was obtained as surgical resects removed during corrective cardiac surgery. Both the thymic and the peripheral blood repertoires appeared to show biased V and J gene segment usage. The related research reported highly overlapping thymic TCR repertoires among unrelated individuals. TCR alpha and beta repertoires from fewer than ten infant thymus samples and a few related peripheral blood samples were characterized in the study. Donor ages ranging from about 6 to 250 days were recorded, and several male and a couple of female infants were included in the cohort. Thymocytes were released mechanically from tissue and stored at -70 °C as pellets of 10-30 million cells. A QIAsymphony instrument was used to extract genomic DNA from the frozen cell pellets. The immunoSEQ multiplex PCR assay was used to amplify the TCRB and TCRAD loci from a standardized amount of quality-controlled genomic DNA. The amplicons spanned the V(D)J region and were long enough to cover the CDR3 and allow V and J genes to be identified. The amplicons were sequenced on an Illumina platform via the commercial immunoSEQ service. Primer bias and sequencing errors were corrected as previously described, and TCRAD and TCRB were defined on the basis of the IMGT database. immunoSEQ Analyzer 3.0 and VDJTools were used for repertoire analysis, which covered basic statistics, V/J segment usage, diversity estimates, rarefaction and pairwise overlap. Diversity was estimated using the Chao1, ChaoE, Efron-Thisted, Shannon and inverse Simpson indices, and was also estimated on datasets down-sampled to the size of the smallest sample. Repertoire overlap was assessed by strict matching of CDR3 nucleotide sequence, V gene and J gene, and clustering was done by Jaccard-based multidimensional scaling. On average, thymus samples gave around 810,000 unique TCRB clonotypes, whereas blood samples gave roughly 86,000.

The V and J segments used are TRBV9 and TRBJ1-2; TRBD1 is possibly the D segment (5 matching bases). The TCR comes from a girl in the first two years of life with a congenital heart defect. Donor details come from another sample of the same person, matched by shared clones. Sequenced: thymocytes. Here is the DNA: TGTGCCAGCAGCCCCTACCCCATGGGGGGAAAACTGGGGGGATTATATGGCTACACCTTC. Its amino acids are CASSPYPMGGKLGGLYGYTF.